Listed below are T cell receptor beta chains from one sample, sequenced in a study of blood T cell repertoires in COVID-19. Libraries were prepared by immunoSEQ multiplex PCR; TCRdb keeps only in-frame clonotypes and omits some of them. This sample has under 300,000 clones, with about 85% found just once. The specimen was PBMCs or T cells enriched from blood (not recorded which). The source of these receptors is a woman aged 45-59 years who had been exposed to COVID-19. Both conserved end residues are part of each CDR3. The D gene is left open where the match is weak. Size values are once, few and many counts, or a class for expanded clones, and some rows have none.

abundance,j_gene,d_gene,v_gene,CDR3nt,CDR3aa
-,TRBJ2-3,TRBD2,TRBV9,TGTGCCAGCAGCCCCCGACTAGCGGGGGGTCTAGATACGCAGTATTTT,CASSPRLAGGLDTQYF
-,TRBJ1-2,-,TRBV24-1,TGTGCCACCAGTGATTTGTACGGCTATGGCTACACCTTC,CATSDLYGYGYTF
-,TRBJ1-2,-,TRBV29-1,-,CSVGQGAINTF
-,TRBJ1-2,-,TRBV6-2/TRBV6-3,TGTGCCAGCAGTGGCGGACAGCCGCCCGAAGGCTACACCTTC,CASSGGQPPEGYTF
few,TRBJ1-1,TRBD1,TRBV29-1,TGCAGCGGGGACAGGAACACTGAAGCTTTCTTT,CSGDRNTEAFF
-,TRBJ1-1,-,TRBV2,TGTGCCAGCAGTAATTCCGCGCTGAACACTGAAGCTTTCTTT,CASSNSALNTEAFF
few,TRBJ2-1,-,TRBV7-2,TGTGCCAGCAGCTCCTCCGGCTCCTACAATGAGCAGTTCTTC,CASSSSGSYNEQFF
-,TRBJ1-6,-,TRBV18,TGTGCCAGCTCACCTAACCCAGGGTATTCACCCCTCCACTTT,CASSPNPGYSPLHF
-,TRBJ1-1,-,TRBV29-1,TGCAGCGTTGAAGATCAGGGCCCTGGAATAGCTTTCTTT,CSVEDQGPGIAFF
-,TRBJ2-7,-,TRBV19,TGTGCCAGTAGTATTGAACTGAACTACGAGCAGTACTTC,CASSIELNYEQYF
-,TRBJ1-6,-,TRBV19,TGTGCCAGTAACTTCGTAGGCGGCCGGGAATCACCCCTCCACTTT,CASNFVGGRESPLHF
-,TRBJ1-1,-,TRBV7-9,TGTGCCAGCAGCTTAGCTGTCGGGGTTAATACTGAAGCTTTCTTT,CASSLAVGVNTEAFF
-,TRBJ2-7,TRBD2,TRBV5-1,TGCGCCAGCAGCCCCAATAGCGGGGCGAGCTCCTACGAGCAGTACTTC,CASSPNSGASSYEQYF
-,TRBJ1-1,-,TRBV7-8,TGTGCCAGCAGCTTAGTACGGGGGATGAACACTGAAGCTTTCTTT,CASSLVRGMNTEAFF
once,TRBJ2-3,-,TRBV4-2,TGTGCCAGCAGGCCAAGAACCAGGGAAGGCACAGATACGCAGTATTTT,CASRPRTREGTDTQYF
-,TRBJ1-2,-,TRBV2,TGTGCCAGCAGTTTATACTATGGCTACACCTTC,CASSLYYGYTF
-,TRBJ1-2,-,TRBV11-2,TGTGCCAGCAGCGAGGGTCAGGGACTAGTCGGCTACACCTTC,CASSEGQGLVGYTF
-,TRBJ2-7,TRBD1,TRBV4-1,TGCGCCAGCAGCCAACCGGGTAAGGGGGCGCAATACGAGCAGTACTTC,CASSQPGKGAQYEQYF
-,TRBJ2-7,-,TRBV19,TGTGCCAGTAGTATAGAACAGGGAAGAGCCTACGAGCAGTACTTC,CASSIEQGRAYEQYF
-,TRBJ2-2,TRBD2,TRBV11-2,TGTGCCAGCAGCGAGGGACTAGCGGGGGGGCGCACCGGGGAGCTGTTTTTT,CASSEGLAGGRTGELFF
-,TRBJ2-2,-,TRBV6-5,TGTGCCAGCAGTTACGCGCTGAGAGGGTCCGGCGGGGAGCTGTTTTTT,CASSYALRGSGGELFF
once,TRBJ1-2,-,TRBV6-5,TGTGCCAGCAGTTCGGTCGGGAGACAGTCCTATGGCTACACCTTC,CASSSVGRQSYGYTF
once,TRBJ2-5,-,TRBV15,TGTGCCACCAGCTCCAAAATTGGAGGGACCCAGTACTTC,CATSSKIGGTQYF
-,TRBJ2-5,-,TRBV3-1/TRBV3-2,TGTGCCAGCAGCCAATCCCGACTAGGCGTAGGGACCCAGTACTTC,CASSQSRLGVGTQYF
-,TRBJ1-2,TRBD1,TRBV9,TGTGCCAGCAGCGCACACGCTCCTGACAGGGCCGCCTACACCTTC,CASSAHAPDRAAYTF
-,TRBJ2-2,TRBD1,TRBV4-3,TGCGCCAGCAGCCCACAGGGGACCGGGGAGCTGTTTTTT,CASSPQGTGELFF
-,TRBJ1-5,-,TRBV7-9,TGTGCCAGCAGCGCCTGGGGAGGCAATCAGCCCCAGCATTTT,CASSAWGGNQPQHF